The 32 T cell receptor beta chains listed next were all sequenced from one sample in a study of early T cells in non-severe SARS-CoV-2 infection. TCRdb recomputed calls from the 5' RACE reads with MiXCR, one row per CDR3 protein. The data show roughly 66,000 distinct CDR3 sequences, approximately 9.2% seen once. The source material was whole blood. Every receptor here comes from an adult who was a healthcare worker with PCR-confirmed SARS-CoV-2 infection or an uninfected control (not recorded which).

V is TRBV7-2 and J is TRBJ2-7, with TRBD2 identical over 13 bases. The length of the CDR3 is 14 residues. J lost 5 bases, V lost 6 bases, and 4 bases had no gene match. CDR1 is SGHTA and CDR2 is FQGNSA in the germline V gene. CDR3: CASRPGLAGNEQYF. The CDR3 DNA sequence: TGTGCCAGCAGACCGGGACTAGCGGGAAACGAGCAGTACTTC.

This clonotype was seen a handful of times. This CDR3 is CSARSLAGGNEQFF. The CDR3 nucleotides are TGCAGTGCAAGAAGTCTAGCGGGAGGGAATGAGCAGTTCTTC. V and J are TRBV20-1 and TRBJ2-1; TRBD2 agrees at 12 bases. CDR1 is DFQATT and CDR2 is SNEGSKA in the germline V gene (reference sequence). The ends lost 6 bases at V and 7 bases at J; junction bases unmatched: 7. The CDR3 runs to 14 residues.

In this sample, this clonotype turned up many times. The CDR3 region has the DNA TGTGCCAGCAGCTTAAGAGAGGGCCACACTGAAGCTTTCTTT. It specifies CASSLREGHTEAFF. This chain links TRBV3-1 with TRBJ1-1; unclear D gene. From germline, CDR1 is LGHDT and CDR2 YNNKEL (reference sequence). The CDR3 consists of 14 residues. The V and J ends lost 5 bases and 3 bases respectively, with 13 bases between them.

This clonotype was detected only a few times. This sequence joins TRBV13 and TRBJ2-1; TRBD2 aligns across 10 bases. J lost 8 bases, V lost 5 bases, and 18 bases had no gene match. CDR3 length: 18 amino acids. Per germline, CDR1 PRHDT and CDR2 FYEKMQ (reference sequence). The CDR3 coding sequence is TGTGCCAGCAGCGTACGATCGCCGGCCGGGACTAGCGTCCATGAGCAGTTCTTC. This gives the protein CASSVRSPAGTSVHEQFF.

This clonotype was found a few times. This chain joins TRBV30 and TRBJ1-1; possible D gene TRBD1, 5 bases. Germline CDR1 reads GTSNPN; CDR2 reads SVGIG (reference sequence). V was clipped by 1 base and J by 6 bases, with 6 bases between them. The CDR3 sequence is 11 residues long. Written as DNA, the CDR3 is TGTGCCTGGAGTGGGGGCGCTGAAGCTTTCTTT. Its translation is CAWSGGAEAFF.

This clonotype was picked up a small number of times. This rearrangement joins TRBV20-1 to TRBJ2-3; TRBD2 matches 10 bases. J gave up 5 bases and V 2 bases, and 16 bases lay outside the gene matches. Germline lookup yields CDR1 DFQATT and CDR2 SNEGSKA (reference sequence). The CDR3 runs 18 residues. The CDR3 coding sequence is TGCAGTGCTAGAAAACCCCTAGGTAGCGGGAGGTCGGGAGATACGCAGTATTTT. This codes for CSARKPLGSGRSGDTQYF.

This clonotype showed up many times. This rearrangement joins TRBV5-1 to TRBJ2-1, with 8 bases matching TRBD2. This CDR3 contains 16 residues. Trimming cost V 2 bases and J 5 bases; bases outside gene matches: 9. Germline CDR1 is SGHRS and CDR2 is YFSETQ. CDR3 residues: CASSLAGDGGNNEQFF. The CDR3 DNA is TGCGCCAGCAGCTTAGCGGGAGATGGGGGAAACAATGAGCAGTTCTTC.

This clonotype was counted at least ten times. The CDR3 region is CASSLSYEQGSSYEQYF. CDR3 DNA: TGTGCCAGCAGTTTATCCTACGAACAGGGCAGCTCCTACGAGCAGTACTTC. The rearrangement joins TRBV12-3 or TRBV12-4 to TRBJ2-7; TRBD1 is a possible D gene (6 bases). Deletions cut 2 bases from V and 0 bases from J, with 17 bases between. The CDR3 loop spans 17 amino acids.

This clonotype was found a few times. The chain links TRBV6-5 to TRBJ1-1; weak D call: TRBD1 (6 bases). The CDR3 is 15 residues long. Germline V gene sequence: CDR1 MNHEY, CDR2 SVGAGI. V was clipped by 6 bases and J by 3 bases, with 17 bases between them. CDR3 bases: TGTGCCAGCAGCCGAAACGGGGGGCGTGACACTGAAGCTTTCTTT. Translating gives CASSRNGGRDTEAFF.

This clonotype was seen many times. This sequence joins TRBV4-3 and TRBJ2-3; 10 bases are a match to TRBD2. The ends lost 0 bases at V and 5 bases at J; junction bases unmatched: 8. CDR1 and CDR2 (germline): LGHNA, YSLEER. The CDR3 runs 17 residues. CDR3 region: CASSQDLPSGRGDTQYF. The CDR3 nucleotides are TGCGCCAGCAGCCAAGATCTACCTAGCGGGAGAGGAGATACGCAGTATTTT.

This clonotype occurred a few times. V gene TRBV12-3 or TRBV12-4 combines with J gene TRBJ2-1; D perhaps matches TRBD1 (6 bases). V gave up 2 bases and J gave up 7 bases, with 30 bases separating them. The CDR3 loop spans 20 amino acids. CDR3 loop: CASSLSLEPRGSDRENEQFF. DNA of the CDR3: TGTGCCAGCAGTTTATCCTTGGAGCCCCGGGGATCGGACAGAGAAAATGAGCAGTTCTTC.

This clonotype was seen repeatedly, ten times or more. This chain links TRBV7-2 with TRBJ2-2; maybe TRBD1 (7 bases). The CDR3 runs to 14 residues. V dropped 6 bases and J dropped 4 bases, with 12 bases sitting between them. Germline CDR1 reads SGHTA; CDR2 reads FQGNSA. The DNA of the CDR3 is TGTGCCAGCAGGGCTCAGGGGGGCACCGGGGAGCTGTTTTTT. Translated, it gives CASRAQGGTGELFF.

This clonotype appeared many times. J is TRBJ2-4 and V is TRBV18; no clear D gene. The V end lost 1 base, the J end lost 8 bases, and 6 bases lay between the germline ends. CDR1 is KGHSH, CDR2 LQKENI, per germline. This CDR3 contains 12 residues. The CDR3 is CASSPREDIQYF. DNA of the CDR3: TGTGCCAGCTCACCACGGGAAGACATTCAGTACTTC.

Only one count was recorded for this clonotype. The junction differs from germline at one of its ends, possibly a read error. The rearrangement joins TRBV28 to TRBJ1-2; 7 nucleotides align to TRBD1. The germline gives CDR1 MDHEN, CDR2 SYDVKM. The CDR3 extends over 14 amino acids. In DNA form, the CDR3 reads TGTGTCAGCAAATCACAGGGGAATTACTATGGCTACACCTTC. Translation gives CVSKSQGNYYGYTF.

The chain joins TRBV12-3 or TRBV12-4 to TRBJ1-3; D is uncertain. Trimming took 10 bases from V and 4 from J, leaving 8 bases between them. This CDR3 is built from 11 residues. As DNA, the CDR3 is TGTGCCAAAGCGTGGGGAAACACCATATATTTT. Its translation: CAKAWGNTIYF.

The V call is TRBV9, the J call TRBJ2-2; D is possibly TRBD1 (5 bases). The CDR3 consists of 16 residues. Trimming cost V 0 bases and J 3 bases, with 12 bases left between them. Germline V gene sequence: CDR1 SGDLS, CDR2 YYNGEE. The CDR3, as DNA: TGTGCCAGCAGCGTAGCCCCAGGGTTCGACACCGGGGAGCTGTTTTTT. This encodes CASSVAPGFDTGELFF.

This CDR3 reads CASSPGVSGKNTQYF. The CDR3 DNA reads as TGTGCCAGCAGCCCGGGAGTTAGCGGGAAGAATACGCAGTATTTT. This chain joins TRBV12-3 or TRBV12-4 and TRBJ2-3; 8 nucleotides match TRBD2. Losses at the gene ends were 6 bases for V and 7 bases for J; bases not matched to a gene: 12. The CDR3 length is 15 residues.

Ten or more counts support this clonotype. The CDR3 DNA reads TGTGCTGCAAGAGGGGACAGCTACGAGCAGTACTTC. Its translation: CAARGDSYEQYF. The chain combines TRBV12-5 with TRBJ2-7; 7 bases line up with TRBD1. The CDR3 sequence is 12 residues long. Germline V CDR1 and CDR2: LGHNT, FRNRAP. V lost 11 bases to trimming and J lost 3 bases; unmatched junction nucleotides: 7.

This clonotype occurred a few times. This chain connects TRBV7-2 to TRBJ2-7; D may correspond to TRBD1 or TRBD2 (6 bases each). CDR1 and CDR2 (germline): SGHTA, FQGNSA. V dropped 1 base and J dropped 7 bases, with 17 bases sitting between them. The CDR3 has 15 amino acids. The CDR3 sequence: CASSLDPREGGEQYF. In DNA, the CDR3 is TGTGCCAGCAGCTTAGATCCCCGAGAGGGGGGAGAGCAGTACTTC.

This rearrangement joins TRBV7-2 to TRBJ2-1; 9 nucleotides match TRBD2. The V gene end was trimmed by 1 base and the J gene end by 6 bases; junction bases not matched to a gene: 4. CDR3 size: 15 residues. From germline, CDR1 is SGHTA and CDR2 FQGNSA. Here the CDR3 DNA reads TGTGCCAGCAGCTTAGGTCTAGCGGGATCCAATGAGCAGTTCTTC. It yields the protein CASSLGLAGSNEQFF.

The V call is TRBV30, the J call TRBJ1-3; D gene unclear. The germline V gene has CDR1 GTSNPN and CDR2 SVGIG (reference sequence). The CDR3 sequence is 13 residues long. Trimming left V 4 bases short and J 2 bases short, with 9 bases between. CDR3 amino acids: CAWNGEAGNTIYF. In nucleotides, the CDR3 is TGTGCCTGGAACGGGGAGGCTGGAAACACCATATATTTT. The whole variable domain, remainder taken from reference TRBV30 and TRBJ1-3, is SQTIHQWPATLVQPVGSPLSLECTVEGTSNPNLYWYRQAAGRGLQLLFYSVGIGQISSEVPQNLSASRPQDRQFILSSKKLLLSDSGFYLCAWNGEAGNTIYFGEGSWLTVV.

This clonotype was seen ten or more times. Here the CDR3 reads CSARDPEGTGETQYF. The CDR3 coding sequence is TGCAGTGCTAGAGACCCGGAGGGGACAGGAGAGACCCAGTACTTC. The chain uses TRBV20-1 and TRBJ2-5, with TRBD1 matching 8 bases. Looked up from germline, CDR1 is DFQATT and CDR2 is SNEGSKA (reference sequence). CDR3 length: 15 amino acids. With V trimmed by 0 bases and J by 4 bases, 7 bases remained unmatched.

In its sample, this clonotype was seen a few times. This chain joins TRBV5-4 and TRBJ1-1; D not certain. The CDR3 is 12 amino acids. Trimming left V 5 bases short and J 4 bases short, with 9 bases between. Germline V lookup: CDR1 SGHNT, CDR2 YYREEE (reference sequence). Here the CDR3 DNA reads TGTGCCAGCAGTACGTGGGGCACTGAAGCTTTCTTT. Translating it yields CASSTWGTEAFF.

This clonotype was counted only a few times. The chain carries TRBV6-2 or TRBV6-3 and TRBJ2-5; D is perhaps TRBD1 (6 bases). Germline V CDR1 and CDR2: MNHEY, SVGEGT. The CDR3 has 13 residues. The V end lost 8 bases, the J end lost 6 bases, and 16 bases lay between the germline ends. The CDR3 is CASLTQGIKTQYF. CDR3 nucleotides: TGTGCCAGCCTTACTCAGGGGATTAAGACCCAGTACTTC.

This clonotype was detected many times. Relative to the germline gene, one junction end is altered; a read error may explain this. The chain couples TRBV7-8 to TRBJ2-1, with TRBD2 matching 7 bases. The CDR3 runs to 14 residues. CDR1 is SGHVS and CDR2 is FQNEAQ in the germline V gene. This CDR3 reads CASGFRRLADEQFF. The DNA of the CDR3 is TGTGCCAGCGGCTTTCGTCGACTAGCAGATGAGCAGTTCTTC.

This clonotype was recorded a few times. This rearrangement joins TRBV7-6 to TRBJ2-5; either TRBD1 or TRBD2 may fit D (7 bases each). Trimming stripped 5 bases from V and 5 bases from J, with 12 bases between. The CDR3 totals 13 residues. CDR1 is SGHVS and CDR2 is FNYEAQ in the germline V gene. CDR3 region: CASSPGGVETQYF. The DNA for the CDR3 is TGTGCCAGCAGCCCAGGGGGGGTGGAGACCCAGTACTTC.

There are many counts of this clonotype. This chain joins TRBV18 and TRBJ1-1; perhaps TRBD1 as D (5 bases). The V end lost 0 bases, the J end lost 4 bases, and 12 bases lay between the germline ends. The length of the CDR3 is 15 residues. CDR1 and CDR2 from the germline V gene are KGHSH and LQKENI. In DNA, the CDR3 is TGTGCCAGCTCACCACCGGTCGGGGCTTCCACTGAAGCTTTCTTT. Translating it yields CASSPPVGASTEAFF.

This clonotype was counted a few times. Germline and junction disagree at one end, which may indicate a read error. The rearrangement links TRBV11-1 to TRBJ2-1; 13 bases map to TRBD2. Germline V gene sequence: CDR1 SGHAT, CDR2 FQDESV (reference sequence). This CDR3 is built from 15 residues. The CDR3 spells CASSLGLAGNNEQFF. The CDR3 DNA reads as TGTGCCAGCAGCCTGGGACTAGCGGGAAACAACGAGCAGTTCTTC.

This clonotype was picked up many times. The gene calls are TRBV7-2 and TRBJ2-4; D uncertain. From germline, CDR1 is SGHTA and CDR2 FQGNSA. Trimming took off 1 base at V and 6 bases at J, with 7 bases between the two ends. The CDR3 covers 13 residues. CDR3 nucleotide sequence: TGTGCCAGCAGCTTAGTCAAGGGAAACATTCAGTACTTC. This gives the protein CASSLVKGNIQYF. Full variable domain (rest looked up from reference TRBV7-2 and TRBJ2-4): GAGVSQSPSNKVTEKGKDVELRCDPISGHTALYWYRQSLGQGLEFLIYFQGNSAPDKSGLPSDRFSAERTGGSVSTLTIQRTQQEDSAVYLCASSLVKGNIQYFGAGTRLSVL.

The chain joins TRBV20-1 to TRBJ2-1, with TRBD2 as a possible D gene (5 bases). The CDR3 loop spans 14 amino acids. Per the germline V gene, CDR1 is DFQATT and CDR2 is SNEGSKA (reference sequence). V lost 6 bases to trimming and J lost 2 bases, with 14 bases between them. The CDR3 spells CSARGETAYNEQFF. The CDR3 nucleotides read TGCAGTGCCCGTGGGGAGACCGCCTACAATGAGCAGTTCTTC.

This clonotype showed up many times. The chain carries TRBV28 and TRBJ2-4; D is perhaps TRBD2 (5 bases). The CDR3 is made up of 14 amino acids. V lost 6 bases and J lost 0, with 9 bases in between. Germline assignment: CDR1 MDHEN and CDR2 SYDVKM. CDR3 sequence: CASSEGGAKNIQYF. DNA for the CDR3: TGTGCCAGCAGCGAGGGCGGAGCCAAAAACATTCAGTACTTC.

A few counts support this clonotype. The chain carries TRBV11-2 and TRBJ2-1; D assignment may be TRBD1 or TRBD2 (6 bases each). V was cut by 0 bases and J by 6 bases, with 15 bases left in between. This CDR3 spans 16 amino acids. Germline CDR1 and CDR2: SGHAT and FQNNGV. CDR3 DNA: TGTGCCAGCAGCTTAGATACGGGGGCCTACGGCAATGAGCAGTTCTTC. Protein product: CASSLDTGAYGNEQFF.